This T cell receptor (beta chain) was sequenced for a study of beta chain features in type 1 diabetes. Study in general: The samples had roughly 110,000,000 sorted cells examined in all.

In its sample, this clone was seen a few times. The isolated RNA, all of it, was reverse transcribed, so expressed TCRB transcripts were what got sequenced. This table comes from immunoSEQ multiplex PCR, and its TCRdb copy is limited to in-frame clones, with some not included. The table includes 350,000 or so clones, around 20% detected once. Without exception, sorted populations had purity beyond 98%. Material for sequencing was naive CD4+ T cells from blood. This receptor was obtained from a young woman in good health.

The CDR3 sequence: CARRNLNTEAFF. The CDR3, as DNA: TGTGCCAGGAGAAACTTGAACACTGAAGCTTTCTTT. V and J are TRBV2 and TRBJ1-1; D uncertain. The CDR3 is made up of 12 amino acids. Germline values: CDR1 SNHLY, CDR2 FYNNEI. V was shortened by 9 bases and J by 0 bases, with 8 bases between the two germline ends. Using reference TRBV2 and TRBJ1-1 for the parts outside the CDR3, the full variable domain is EPEVTQTPSHQVTQMGQEVILRCVPISNHLYFYWYRQILGQKVEFLVSFYNNEISEKSEIFDDQFSVERPDGSNFTLKIRSTKLEDSAMYFCARRNLNTEAFFGQGTRLTVV.